One sample yielded the 31 T cell receptor beta chains listed below, sequenced in a study of blood T cell repertoires in COVID-19. The table came from immunoSEQ multiplex PCR; TCRdb's copy has only in-frame clones and leaves some out. The sample holds some 160,000 clones, roughly 80% seen once. Sequencing was done on a sample of peripheral blood. These receptors were taken from a man aged 45 to 65 with active or convalescent COVID-19.

The CDR3 DNA sequence: TGTGCCAGCAGTGATACTAGCGGCTACGAGCAGTACTTC. The encoded protein is CASSDTSGYEQYF. V gene TRBV6-1 combines with J gene TRBJ2-7; 8 nucleotides align to TRBD2. Per the germline V gene, CDR1 is MNHNS and CDR2 is SASEGT. This CDR3 region has 13 residues. Losses at the gene ends were 3 bases for V and 3 bases for J; bases not matched to a gene: 1.

V usage is TRBV5-1 and J usage is TRBJ2-5; possibly TRBD1 for D (6 bases). The CDR3 runs to 14 residues. CDR1 SGHRS and CDR2 YFSETQ come from the germline V gene. Trimming left V 2 bases short and J 5 bases short, with 13 bases between. CDR3 DNA: TGCGCCAGCAGCTTAACAGGGATTGAGGAGACCCAGTACTTC. Amino acids: CASSLTGIEETQYF.

The V gene is TRBV4-1, the J gene TRBJ2-7; D possibly corresponds to TRBD2 (6 bases). The CDR3 extends over 14 amino acids. Germline V gene lookup returns CDR1 MGHRA and CDR2 YSYEKL. V was shortened by 6 bases and J by 0 bases, with 12 bases between the two germline ends. The CDR3 region has the DNA TGCGCCAGCAGGCGTGCGGGGAGCTCCTACGAGCAGTACTTC. Amino acids: CASRRAGSSYEQYF.

This clone was seen many times. The chain has TRBV4-1 and TRBJ2-3; TRBD2 matches 10 bases. The CDR3 length is 16 residues. Germline values: CDR1 MGHRA, CDR2 YSYEKL. With V trimmed by 4 bases and J by 4 bases, 8 bases remained unmatched. The CDR3 sequence is CASSPPLAGASDTQYF. The CDR3 bases are TGCGCCAGCAGCCCCCCGCTAGCGGGAGCCTCAGATACGCAGTATTTT.

V usage is TRBV19 and J usage is TRBJ2-6; 9 positions agree with TRBD2. Looked up from germline, CDR1 is LNHDA and CDR2 is SQIVND (reference sequence). Trimming took 6 bases from V and 0 from J; bases not matched to a gene: 18. This CDR3 comprises 21 residues. As DNA, the CDR3 is TGTGCCAGTAGCGCTCTTAACACCTGGACTAGCGCCGACTCTGGGGCCAACGTCCTGACTTTC. As protein: CASSALNTWTSADSGANVLTF.

This clone has a handful of counts. V and J are TRBV4-2 and TRBJ2-5, with 7 bases matching TRBD1. J was trimmed by 0 bases and V by 4 bases; bases with no gene match: 5. Looked up from germline, CDR1 is LGHNA and CDR2 is YNFKEQ. The CDR3 covers 15 residues. The CDR3, as DNA: TGTGCCAGCAGCCTCCGACAGGGTCACCAAGAGACCCAGTACTTC. Translating it yields CASSLRQGHQETQYF.

J is TRBJ2-7 and V is TRBV29-1; D is possibly TRBD2 (5 bases). The CDR3 is 11 residues long. The ends were cut back, 7 bases at V and 2 bases at J, with 9 bases in the middle. Germline assignment: CDR1 SQVTM and CDR2 ANQGSEA. The CDR3 sequence: CSAAAPYEQYF. In DNA form, the CDR3 reads TGCAGCGCAGCGGCCCCCTACGAGCAGTACTTC.

The rearrangement joins TRBV11-2 to TRBJ2-4, with 11 bases lining up with TRBD1. This CDR3 contains 19 residues. CDR1 is SGHAT and CDR2 is FQNNGV in the germline V gene. The trim removed 1 base at V and 5 bases at J, leaving 13 bases unmatched. The CDR3 protein is CASSLGYRTGGVLENIQYF. In DNA form, the CDR3 reads TGTGCCAGCAGCTTAGGCTACCGGACAGGGGGCGTTTTGGAAAACATTCAGTACTTC.

The V gene is TRBV5-6, the J gene TRBJ2-7; TRBD2 matches at 10 bases. CDR1 and CDR2 from the germline V gene are SGHDT and YYEEEE. The CDR3 is 15 residues long. V lost 0 bases to trimming and J lost 5 bases; unmatched junction nucleotides: 5. CDR3: CASSLDLAGENEQYF. The CDR3 DNA reads TGTGCCAGCAGCTTGGATCTAGCGGGAGAGAACGAGCAGTACTTC.

This clone occurred a few times. CDR3 nucleotides: TGTGCCAGCAGCCTAACTAGCGGGAGGGCCCCAGATACGCAGTATTTT. Translation gives CASSLTSGRAPDTQYF. V and J are TRBV7-8 and TRBJ2-3; 13 bases fit TRBD2. The CDR3 covers 16 residues. CDR1 and CDR2 from the germline V gene are SGHVS and FQNEAQ. The ends lost 5 bases at V and 4 bases at J; junction bases unmatched: 6.

The V call is TRBV27, the J call TRBJ1-1; maybe TRBD1 (6 bases). This CDR3 is 14 amino acids long. Trimming cost V 6 bases and J 0 bases, with 11 bases left between them. CDR1 is MNHEY and CDR2 is SMNVEV in the germline V gene (reference sequence). In nucleotides, the CDR3 is TGTGCCAGCAGGCTACAGGGAATGAACACTGAAGCTTTCTTT. This codes for CASRLQGMNTEAFF.

The CDR3 spells CASSHLITGNTIYF. In DNA form, the CDR3 reads TGCGCCAGCAGCCACCTAATAACTGGAAACACCATATATTTT. This chain uses TRBV4-1 with TRBJ1-3; D call uncertain. Germline V gene data show CDR1 as MGHRA and CDR2 as YSYEKL. CDR3 length: 14 residues. V lost 3 bases, J lost 2 bases, and 8 bases lay in between.

This clone has at least ten counts. CDR3 sequence: CASATTGGSQPQHF. CDR3 in DNA: TGTGCCAGCGCGACGACAGGGGGCAGTCAGCCCCAGCATTTT. The chain joins TRBV19 to TRBJ1-5; 10 positions match TRBD1. Unmatched junction bases numbered 8, after V lost 9 bases and J lost 6 bases. Germline CDR1 reads LNHDA; CDR2 reads SQIVND (reference sequence). The CDR3 totals 14 residues.

The J gene is TRBJ2-7, the V gene TRBV6-1, with 8 bases matching TRBD2. The CDR3 contains 16 residues. Germline V gene data show CDR1 as MNHNS and CDR2 as SASEGT. Germline trimming cut 3 bases from V and 2 bases from J; bases unmatched to any gene: 9. CDR3 bases: TGTGCCAGCAGTGACCCCCCGACTAGCGAGACCTACGAGCAGTACTTC. Translating it yields CASSDPPTSETYEQYF.

The chain links TRBV27 to TRBJ2-3; possible D gene TRBD1, 5 bases. Germline V lookup: CDR1 MNHEY, CDR2 SMNVEV (reference sequence). The CDR3 has 13 amino acids. Trimming took off 5 bases at V and 3 bases at J, with 9 bases between the two ends. The CDR3 protein is CASSPQVTDTQYF. DNA for the CDR3: TGTGCCAGCAGTCCACAGGTGACAGATACGCAGTATTTT.

This chain links TRBV6-5 with TRBJ1-3; D is uncertain. V was clipped by 5 bases and J by 4 bases, with 12 bases between them. The CDR3 has 14 amino acids. Germline values: CDR1 MNHEY, CDR2 SVGAGI. The DNA of the CDR3 is TGTGCCAGCAGTACGAAGTGGGAGGGAAACACCATATATTTT. This gives the protein CASSTKWEGNTIYF.

This chain joins TRBV7-9 and TRBJ1-4; no firm D call. The germline CDR1 and CDR2 sequences are SEHNR and FQNEAQ (reference sequence). This CDR3 contains 15 residues. V was pared by 3 bases and J by 7 bases, with 15 bases between. CDR3 DNA: TGTGCCAGCAGCTTTTTGACGGGAGGGAGTGAAAAACTGTTTTTT. This codes for CASSFLTGGSEKLFF. The full variable domain, rest sourced from reference TRBV7-9 and TRBJ1-4, is DTGVSQNPRHKITKRGQNVTFRCDPISEHNRLYWYRQTLGQGPEFLTYFQNEAQLEKSRLLSDRFSAERPKGSFSTLEIQRTEQGDSAMYLCASSFLTGGSEKLFFGSGTQLSVL.

The rearrangement links TRBV6-5 to TRBJ2-4; D unclear. Looked up from germline, CDR1 is MNHEY and CDR2 is SVGAGI. V was cut by 5 bases and J by 3 bases, with 8 bases left in between. This CDR3 has 13 residues. The CDR3 is CASSPPGKNIQYF. The CDR3 DNA sequence: TGTGCCAGCAGTCCCCCGGGCAAAAACATTCAGTACTTC.

This rearrangement joins TRBV28 to TRBJ1-5; TRBD1 matches 8 bases. Unmatched junction bases numbered 8, after V lost 6 bases and J lost 4 bases. From germline, CDR1 is MDHEN and CDR2 SYDVKM. The CDR3 spans 15 residues. This chain's CDR3 is CASRAPDRANQPQHF. CDR3 DNA: TGTGCCAGCAGGGCCCCGGACAGGGCAAATCAGCCCCAGCATTTT.

This chain joins TRBV29-1 and TRBJ2-7; tentatively, D is TRBD1 (6 bases). Germline V lookup: CDR1 SQVTM, CDR2 ANQGSEA. Trimming cost V 0 bases and J 2 bases, with 11 bases left between them. CDR3 length: 14 amino acids. The CDR3 nucleotides are TGCAGCGTTGAAGACCCAGGGGAGACCTACGAGCAGTACTTC. Its protein is CSVEDPGETYEQYF.

The gene calls are TRBV25-1 and TRBJ1-4; tentative D call: TRBD1 (6 bases). Trimming removed 3 bases at V and 8 bases at J, with 13 bases between. This CDR3 has 14 amino acids. Germline V gene lookup returns CDR1 MGHDK and CDR2 SYGVNS. The CDR3 region is CASSDTGMREKLFF. CDR3 nucleotides: TGTGCCAGCAGTGATACAGGGATGAGGGAAAAACTGTTTTTT.

This chain links TRBV24-1 with TRBJ2-1; 8 positions match TRBD2. This CDR3 has 16 amino acids. Germline CDR1 KGHDR, CDR2 SFDVKD. With V trimmed by 5 bases and J by 8 bases, 13 bases remained unmatched. The chain's CDR3 is CATSGSGLAGLYEQFF. The CDR3 DNA follows: TGTGCCACCAGTGGGAGTGGTCTAGCGGGTCTTTATGAGCAGTTCTTC.

The chain combines TRBV27 with TRBJ2-1; D ambiguous. This CDR3 is built from 13 residues. The V gene's germline CDR1 is MNHEY and CDR2 SMNVEV (reference sequence). Trimming took 7 bases from V and 4 from J, leaving 11 bases between them. The CDR3, as DNA: TGTGCCAGCATGGGTCAGACTTACAATGAGCAGTTCTTC. Translating it yields CASMGQTYNEQFF.

This clone was observed a handful of times. The chain is built from TRBV28 and TRBJ1-2; 10 bases are shared with TRBD1. Looked up from germline, CDR1 is MDHEN and CDR2 is SYDVKM. This CDR3 is built from 15 residues. The ends lost 8 bases at V and 0 bases at J; junction bases unmatched: 6. The CDR3, as DNA: TGTGCCAGCGGGGGACAGGGGCCAGCTAACTATGGCTACACCTTC. As protein: CASGGQGPANYGYTF.

The chain uses TRBV9 and TRBJ2-3; D unresolved. This CDR3 region has 15 residues. CDR1 and CDR2 (germline): SGDLS, YYNGEE. V was shortened by 4 bases and J by 0 bases, with 12 bases between the two germline ends. The CDR3 sequence is CASSPDEASTDTQYF. The DNA for the CDR3 is TGTGCCAGCAGCCCCGATGAGGCTAGCACAGATACGCAGTATTTT.

The chain links TRBV21-1 to TRBJ2-5; the table assigns TRBD1, which was not confirmed against the DNA. TRBV21-1 is a pseudogene segment. This CDR3 contains 11 residues. DNA of the CDR3: TGTGCCAGCAGACAAAAAGAGACCCAGTACTTC. This encodes CASRQKETQYF.

There are a few counts of this clone. The chain links TRBV11-2 to TRBJ2-5; D is perhaps TRBD1 (5 bases). With 2 bases removed from V and 2 bases from J, the gap between germline ends came to 12 bases. Germline CDR1 SGHAT, CDR2 FQNNGV. The CDR3 has 15 amino acids. The CDR3 spells CASSLIRGRQETQYF. In DNA form, the CDR3 reads TGTGCCAGCAGCTTAATAAGGGGTAGACAAGAGACCCAGTACTTC.

The J gene is TRBJ2-7, the V gene TRBV5-1; TRBD1 aligns across 11 bases. Germline trimming cut 5 bases from V and 4 bases from J; bases unmatched to any gene: 8. The CDR3 is 15 amino acids. Germline V CDR1 and CDR2: SGHRS, YFSETQ. As DNA, the CDR3 is TGCGCCAGCAGTTGGACAGGGGGCGCGGAGTACGAGCAGTACTTC. Protein: CASSWTGGAEYEQYF.

V gene TRBV5-6 combines with J gene TRBJ1-2; the match to TRBD1 covers 10 bases. Germline V gene data show CDR1 as SGHDT and CDR2 as YYEEEE. V was clipped by 2 bases and J by 4 bases; unmatched bases: 5. There are 15 residues in the CDR3. The DNA for the CDR3 is TGTGCCAGCAGCTTTGGACAGGGGGTAGTCTATGGCTACACCTTC. It is translated as CASSFGQGVVYGYTF.

This clone occurred a few times. The rearrangement uses TRBV27 and TRBJ2-1; the match to TRBD2 covers 12 bases. CDR3 length: 16 amino acids. With 2 bases clipped from V and 8 bases from J, the junction kept 7 bases outside the gene matches. The germline gives CDR1 MNHEY, CDR2 SMNVEV (reference sequence). In DNA form, the CDR3 reads TGTGCCAGCAGTTTACTTCTAGCGGGAGGGCCCCATGAGCAGTTCTTC. Its protein product is CASSLLLAGGPHEQFF.

The CDR3 sequence: CASSLMSAQGRDEQFF. The CDR3 DNA follows: TGTGCCAGCAGTTTAATGAGTGCGCAGGGGCGGGATGAGCAGTTCTTC. This chain joins TRBV27 and TRBJ2-1, with D tentatively TRBD1 (6 bases). The CDR3 totals 16 residues. V lost 2 bases to trimming and J lost 8 bases, with 19 bases between them. The germline CDR1 and CDR2 sequences are MNHEY and SMNVEV (reference sequence).